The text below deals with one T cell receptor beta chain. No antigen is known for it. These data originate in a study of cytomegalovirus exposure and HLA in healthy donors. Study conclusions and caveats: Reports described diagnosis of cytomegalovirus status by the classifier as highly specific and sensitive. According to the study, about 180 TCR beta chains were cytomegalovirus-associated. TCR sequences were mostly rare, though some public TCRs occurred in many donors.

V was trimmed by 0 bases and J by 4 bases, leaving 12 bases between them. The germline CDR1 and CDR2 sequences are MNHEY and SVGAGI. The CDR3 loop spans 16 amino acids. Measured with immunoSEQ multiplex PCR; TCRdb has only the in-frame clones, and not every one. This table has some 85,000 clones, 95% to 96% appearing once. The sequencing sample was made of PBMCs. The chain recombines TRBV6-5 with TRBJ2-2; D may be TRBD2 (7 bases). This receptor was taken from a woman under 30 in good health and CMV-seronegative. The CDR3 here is CASSYSWRGPTGELFF. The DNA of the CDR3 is TGTGCCAGCAGTTACTCGTGGCGGGGGCCCACCGGGGAGCTGTTTTTT.